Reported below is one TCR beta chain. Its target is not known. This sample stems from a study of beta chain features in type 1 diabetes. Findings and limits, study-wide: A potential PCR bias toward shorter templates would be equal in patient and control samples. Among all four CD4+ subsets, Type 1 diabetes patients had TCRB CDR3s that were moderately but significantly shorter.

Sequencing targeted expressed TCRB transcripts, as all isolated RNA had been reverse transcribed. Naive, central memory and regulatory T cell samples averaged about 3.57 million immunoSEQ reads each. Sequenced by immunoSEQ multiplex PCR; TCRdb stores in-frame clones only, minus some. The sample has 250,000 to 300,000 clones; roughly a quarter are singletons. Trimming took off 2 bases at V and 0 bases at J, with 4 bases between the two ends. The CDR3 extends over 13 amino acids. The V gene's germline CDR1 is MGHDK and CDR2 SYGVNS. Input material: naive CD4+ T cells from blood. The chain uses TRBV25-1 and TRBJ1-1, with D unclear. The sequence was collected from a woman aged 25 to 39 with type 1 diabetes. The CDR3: CASSELLNTEAFF. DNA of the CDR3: TGTGCCAGCAGTGAACTTCTGAACACTGAAGCTTTCTTT.